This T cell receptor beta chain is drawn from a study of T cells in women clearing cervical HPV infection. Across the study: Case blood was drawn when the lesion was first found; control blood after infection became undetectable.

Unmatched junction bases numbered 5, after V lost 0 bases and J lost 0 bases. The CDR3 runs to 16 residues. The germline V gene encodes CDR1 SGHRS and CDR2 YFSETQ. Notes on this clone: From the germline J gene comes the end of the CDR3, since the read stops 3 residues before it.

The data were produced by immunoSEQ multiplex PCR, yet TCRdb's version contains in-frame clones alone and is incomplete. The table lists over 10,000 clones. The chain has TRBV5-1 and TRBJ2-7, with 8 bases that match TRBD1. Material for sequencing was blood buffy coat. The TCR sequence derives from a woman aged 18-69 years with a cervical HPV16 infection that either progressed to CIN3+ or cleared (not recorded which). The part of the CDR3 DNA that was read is TGCGCCAGCAGCTTGGGGGGGACAGGTAACTCCTACGAG. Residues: CASSLGGTGNSYE. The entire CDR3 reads CASSLGGTGNSYEQYF.